A single sample gave rise to the 7 T cell receptor beta chains below, sequenced in a study of blood T cell repertoires in COVID-19 (dated by TCRdb to 2020 to 2021). Receptor amplification or capture employed the immunoSEQ multiplex PCR assay. Not all clones reach the TCRdb copy of this immuneACCESS table, which keeps in-frame sequences only. Checked studies attribute under half of the gap to unresolved V genes and leave the rest unexplained. Across this sample there are more than 95,000 clones, with about 80% seen only once. 3.8% of the sample is taken by the ten largest. Sequenced material: peripheral blood. Receptors originate from a woman between 50 and 59 years old with acute or convalescent COVID-19.

This sequence joins TRBV6-1 and TRBJ2-3; unclear D gene. This CDR3 has 15 residues. The germline V gene has CDR1 MNHNS and CDR2 SASEGT. V was pared by 1 base and J by 0 bases, with 8 bases between. The CDR3 is CASSEVLLSTDTQYF. The CDR3 DNA reads as TGTGCCAGCAGTGAAGTTCTGTTGAGCACAGATACGCAGTATTTT.

The V and J genes are TRBV6-5 and TRBJ2-7; 10 nucleotides align to TRBD2. This CDR3 has 15 amino acids. Germline V CDR1 and CDR2: MNHEY, SVGAGI. With V trimmed by 4 bases and J by 2 bases, 5 bases remained unmatched. This CDR3 is CASSLAGGTTYEQYF. DNA for the CDR3: TGTGCCAGCAGTTTAGCGGGGGGAACTACCTACGAGCAGTACTTC.

The rearrangement joins TRBV21-1 to TRBJ1-3. TRBV21-1 is a known pseudogene. The CDR3 totals 14 residues. Written as DNA, the CDR3 is TGTGCCAGCAGCACCCGCGGGTCTGGAAACACCATATATTTT. This codes for CASSTRGSGNTIYF.

The chain joins TRBV28 to TRBJ1-2; D not resolved. Germline V gene data show CDR1 as MDHEN and CDR2 as SYDVKM. The CDR3 is 14 residues long. Deletions cut 5 bases from V and 3 bases from J, with 13 bases between. The CDR3 coding sequence is TGTGCCAGCAGTGTAAACCAGGTGTACTATGGCTACACCTTC. It is translated as CASSVNQVYYGYTF.

The rearrangement uses TRBV4-2 and TRBJ2-7; 12 positions match TRBD2. Losses at the gene ends were 10 bases for V and 3 bases for J; bases not matched to a gene: 4. This CDR3 is 13 amino acids long. CDR1 and CDR2 from the germline V gene are LGHNA and YNFKEQ. CDR3 bases: TGTGCCACGACTAGCGGGAGAGACTACGAGCAGTACTTC. It translates to CATTSGRDYEQYF.

The CDR3 DNA sequence: TGTGCCAGTAGTATGGCCGCAGGAGGGAATGAAAAACTGTTTTTT. As protein: CASSMAAGGNEKLFF. The chain recombines TRBV19 with TRBJ1-4; the D is unclear. The germline CDR1 and CDR2 sequences are LNHDA and SQIVND (reference sequence). This CDR3 is built from 15 residues. Between the trimmed V and J ends, which lost 3 bases and 5 bases, there was a span of 13 bases.

This clone was detected a few times. The CDR3 region has the DNA TGTGCCTGGAGCAATCCGGCGGGACAGGGTGATCAGCCCCAGCATTTT. It codes for CAWSNPAGQGDQPQHF. This chain connects TRBV30 to TRBJ1-5; 9 positions match TRBD1. Germline V gene sequence: CDR1 GTSNPN, CDR2 SVGIG (reference sequence). V shed 3 bases, J shed 5 bases, and the junction held 11 bases outside the gene matches. This CDR3 region has 16 residues.